This T cell receptor (beta chain) came from a study of T cells in Graves' hyperthyroidism and ophthalmopathy. Findings of the study overall: Blood also held most thyroid clonotypes expanded beyond 0.001.

Participants, patients aged 18 to 65, had newly diagnosed hyperthyroidism with a duration under 2 months. Patients were excluded for uncontrolled infection, other autoimmune disease, pregnancy or lactation. Germline values: CDR1 SGHRS, CDR2 YFSETQ. CDR3 size: 14 residues. Trimming removed 3 bases from V and 5 bases from J; junction bases left unmatched: 3. This clonotype was counted ten times or more. Its specificity is not known. From RNA transcripts, TCR beta CDR3 regions were amplified. A first-round RT-PCR of the TCR CDR3 used the HTBI primer set. Using its own MiXCR run on the multiplex PCR reads, TCRdb lists one record per CDR3 protein. Of more than 500,000 distinct CDR3 sequences in the sample, around 15% are singletons; the top ten hold around 4%.

The sequence derives from a woman aged 25-40 years with Graves' hyperthyroidism. The specimen was blood. The chain links TRBV5-1 to TRBJ1-1; 11 bases fit TRBD1. CDR3 sequence reads: CASSWGTGGTEAFF. The CDR3 region has the DNA TGCGCCAGCAGCTGGGGGACAGGGGGAACTGAAGCTTTCTTT. Together with reference TRBV5-1 and TRBJ1-1, the CDR3 gives the full variable domain: KAGVTQTPRYLIKTRGQQVTLSCSPISGHRSVSWYQQTPGQGLQFLFEYFSETQRNKGNFPGRFSGRQFSNSRSEMNVSTLELGDSALYLCASSWGTGGTEAFFGQGTRLTVV.